The rows below give T cell receptor beta chains drawn from one sample of a study of blood T cell repertoires in COVID-19. Sequenced by immunoSEQ multiplex PCR; TCRdb stores in-frame clones only, minus some. The sample consists of about 160,000 clones, roughly 80% of them appearing once. Material: PBMCs or T cells enriched from blood (not recorded which). The receptor set was obtained from a woman in her thirties or forties with acute COVID-19. Each CDR3 is given with its conserved first and last residue. D genes are given only for firm matches. A clone size is listed for some rows: how often the clone was seen (once, few, many), or a class if it is expanded.

size	D	V	J	CDR3	DNA
-	TRBD1	TRBV5-1	TRBJ1-1	CASSFLARQGAGTEAFF	TGCGCCAGCAGCTTTCTGGCTAGACAGGGGGCAGGGACTGAAGCTTTCTTT
-	TRBD1	TRBV30	TRBJ1-4	CAWSARTGVFF	TGTGCCTGGTCAGCAAGGACAGGGGTGTTTTTT
-	-	TRBV7-3	TRBJ1-2	CASSLTGGGGVEYGYTF	TGTGCCAGCAGCTTAACCGGGGGAGGAGGGGTAGAGTATGGCTACACCTTC
-	TRBD2	TRBV10-3	TRBJ2-1	CAISLTSGTGNEQFF	TGTGCCATCAGCCTGACTAGCGGGACTGGGAATGAGCAGTTCTTC
-	-	TRBV6-6	TRBJ2-3	CASSYQGSRTDTQYF	TGTGCCAGCAGTTACCAGGGGTCGAGGACAGATACGCAGTATTTT
few	-	TRBV9	TRBJ2-3	CASSALASSTDTQYF	TGTGCCAGCAGCGCCCTAGCGTCTAGCACAGATACGCAGTATTTT
-	TRBD2	TRBV6-4	TRBJ2-3	CASSVSGGSTDTQYF	TGTGCCAGCAGTGTTAGCGGGGGTAGCACAGATACGCAGTATTTT
-	-	TRBV29-1	TRBJ1-1	CSVAHGGTEAFF	TGCAGCGTGGCCCATGGCGGCACTGAAGCTTTCTTT
-	TRBD2	TRBV15	TRBJ2-1	CATSNQREGYNEQFF	TGTGCCACCAGCAACCAGCGGGAGGGATACAATGAGCAGTTCTTC
-	-	TRBV7-9	TRBJ2-1	CASSYTRGSSYNEQFF	TGTGCCAGCAGCTATACAAGGGGGAGCTCCTACAATGAGCAGTTCTTC
-	-	TRBV30	TRBJ1-6	CAWGLRDSGFPNNSPLHF	TGTGCCTGGGGGTTAAGGGACTCAGGGTTCCCGAATAATTCACCCCTCCACTTT
-	-	TRBV14	TRBJ2-7	CARLGRMGYEQYF	TGTGCCCGCCTGGGGAGGATGGGTTACGAGCAGTACTTC
few	TRBD2	TRBV7-3	TRBJ2-1	CASSALAGVVGEQFF	TGTGCCAGCAGCGCACTAGCGGGAGTTGTAGGGGAGCAGTTCTTC
few	-	TRBV7-9	TRBJ2-1	CASSLGGAYSEQFF	TGTGCCAGCAGCTTAGGCGGGGCCTACAGTGAGCAGTTCTTC
-	TRBD1	TRBV7-9	TRBJ2-5	CASSFGRQGMGAGTQYF	TGTGCCAGCAGCTTTGGAAGACAGGGCATGGGGGCTGGGACCCAGTACTTC
-	TRBD1	TRBV19	TRBJ2-7	CASSIRGQGIYEQYF	TGTGCCAGTAGTATTCGCGGACAGGGGATTTACGAGCAGTACTTC
-	-	TRBV28	TRBJ1-5	CASSLYRGGQSNQPQHF	TGTGCCAGCAGTTTATATCGGGGAGGGCAAAGCAATCAGCCCCAGCATTTT
-	TRBD1	TRBV3-1/TRBV3-2	TRBJ1-1	CASSPKRTGQPYTEAFF	TGTGCCAGCAGCCCAAAGAGGACGGGACAGCCCTACACTGAAGCTTTCTTT
-	TRBD2	TRBV7-9	TRBJ2-2	CASRAGNGETGELFF	TGTGCCAGCAGAGCGGGGAATGGTGAAACCGGGGAGCTGTTTTTT
-	-	TRBV5-5	TRBJ1-2	CASSLATANYGYTF	TGTGCCAGCAGCTTGGCGACAGCTAACTATGGCTACACCTTC
-	TRBD2	TRBV4-2	TRBJ2-3	CASSQVASGSTITDTQYF	TGTGCCAGCAGCCAAGTCGCCAGCGGGAGTACTATCACAGATACGCAGTATTTT
-	-	TRBV7-6	TRBJ2-2	CASSLGAGDTGELFF	TGTGCCAGCAGCTTAGGGGCAGGGGACACCGGGGAGCTGTTTTTT
-	TRBD2	TRBV27	TRBJ2-1	CASSLGASGRGGEQFF	TGTGCCAGCAGTTTAGGGGCTAGCGGGAGAGGGGGTGAGCAGTTCTTC
once	TRBD1	TRBV5-1	TRBJ1-2	CASSSSTGDGGYTF	TGCGCCAGCAGCTCATCTACAGGGGATGGTGGCTACACCTTC